One T cell receptor (beta chain) is described in this entry. The antigen remains unidentified. CDR1 SQVTM and CDR2 ANQGSEA come from the germline V gene. This CDR3 contains 14 residues. V shed 6 bases and J 4 bases; nucleotides not matched to a gene: 9. The data are from a study of blood T cells in healthy people across ages. Study conclusions and caveats: It was the long-lived donors that had more naive CD4+ cells and higher diversity than aged donors.

Each donor had around 11 milliliters of peripheral blood drawn. A second about 7 to 12 cycle PCR used barcoded and J-beta primers. One entry per CDR3 protein results from TCRdb running MiXCR on the 5' RACE reads. The sample includes under 1,100,000 distinct CDR3 sequences, approximately 25% of them seen just once. These data were also reused for a study on T cells of mothers and their children.

The source is a girl aged 2 to 9 in good health. This sequence joins TRBV29-1 and TRBJ2-3, with 8 bases identical to TRBD1. The specimen was blood. The CDR3 region is CSVLGQGVSDTQYF. The CDR3 nucleotides are TGCAGCGTCCTTGGACAGGGAGTCTCAGATACGCAGTATTTT.